The present T cell receptor (beta chain) was sequenced within a study of blood T cell repertoires in COVID-19. Turning to the study itself: Samples representing acute and convalescent COVID-19 were sourced from the United States, Italy and Spain. PBMCs, B-cell-depleted T cells, or T cells were the source of the cDNA or gDNA that made up the material.

Study processing details: Estimation of nucleated cell counts relied on the amplification of reference gene primers. TCRdb's table, derived via immunoSEQ multiplex PCR, lists solely in-frame clones and lacks some. Clonal size and the V and J genes are those of that table, whereas D and trimming came from the DNA. The table has 150,000 to 200,000 clones, around 67% seen once. This clone was recorded a few times. Source material: peripheral blood. The clonotype was recovered from a woman of 80 years or more with acute or convalescent COVID-19.

The CDR3 nucleotides are TGTGCCAGCAGCGAGCACGGGACTAGAGTTTATATGGCGTCCTACAATGAGCAGTTCTTC. Translation gives CASSEHGTRVYMASYNEQFF. The chain recombines TRBV5-5 with TRBJ2-1; 8 nucleotides match TRBD2. The CDR3 is 20 amino acids. The V segment lost 4 bases and the J segment 1 base; nucleotides outside the gene matches: 19. Per germline, CDR1 SGHKS and CDR2 YYEKEE (reference sequence).